This T cell receptor (beta chain) stems from a study of CD8 T cells in ankylosing spondylitis. Study-wide results and limits: A TCR beta motif of eight or nine highly homologous variants seemed to mark ankylosing spondylitis blood. Peripheral blood held disease-linked clones only at relatively low frequency, and these were CD8+. Disease-associated clones were reportedly significantly overrepresented in matched ankylosing spondylitis synovial fluid.

J was trimmed by 4 bases and V by 1 base; bases with no gene match: 5. Germline assignment: CDR1 SGHRS and CDR2 YFSETQ. CDR3 length: 15 residues. Points on this clonotype: Antigen: not known.

Molecular-barcoded quantitative 5'-RACE produced these TCR beta libraries. TCRdb ran MiXCR on the 5' RACE reads and lists one entry per CDR3 protein. The data show under 850,000 distinct CDR3 sequences, roughly 19% seen once. The sequence was collected from a male donor with ankylosing spondylitis. Sequencing used blood, either unsorted or a sorted T cell fraction (not recorded which). The genes are TRBV5-1 and TRBJ1-5, with TRBD1 identical over 7 bases. In nucleotides, the CDR3 is TGCGCCAGCAGCTTGTTTACAGGGGAAAATCAGCCCCAGCATTTT. It is translated as CASSLFTGENQPQHF.